These T cell receptor beta chains were read from a single sample in a study of T cells in tumors after PD-1 blockade. Profiled with immunoSEQ multiplex PCR; TCRdb holds only in-frame clones, not every one. The sample contains approximately 6,300 clones, approximately 64% of which appear only once. The sample in question was tumor tissue, obtained before anti-PD-1 treatment. Source of these receptors: a human donor with basal cell carcinoma. CDR3s include the opening cysteine and the closing phenylalanine or tryptophan. D genes are given only for firm matches. Size tells how often a clone was seen (once, few, many) or the class of an expanded clone, and some rows leave it out.

length	D	V	size	J	DNA	CDR3
16	NA	TRBV12-5	once	TRBJ2-7	TGTGCTAGTGGTTTGGTAGCTTTAGCTGGGACCTACGAGCAGTACTTC	CASGLVALAGTYEQYF
16	TRBD1	TRBV5-4	NA	TRBJ2-3	TGTGCCAGCAGCCCCCCGGGACAGGGGGCAGGAGATACGCAGTATTTT	CASSPPGQGAGDTQYF
16	TRBD1	TRBV9	NA	TRBJ1-1	TGTGCCAGCAGCGTCGGACAGGGAAGTTGGGACACTGAAGCTTTCTTT	CASSVGQGSWDTEAFF
14	NA	TRBV14	NA	TRBJ2-3	TGTGCCAGCAGCTCCGGGACGGGGGCAGGTACGCAGTATTTT	CASSSGTGAGTQYF
14	TRBD2	TRBV5-1	NA	TRBJ2-7	TGCGCCAGCAGCTTGCAGCGGGGGCTCAACGAGCAGTACTTC	CASSLQRGLNEQYF
14	NA	TRBV9	NA	TRBJ1-1	TGTGCCAGCAGCGTAGCGGGGTTTGGCACTGAAGCTTTCTTT	CASSVAGFGTEAFF
14	TRBD1	TRBV4-1	NA	TRBJ1-2	TGCGCCAGCAGCCCGTCAGGGACAGACTATGGCTACACCTTC	CASSPSGTDYGYTF
16	NA	TRBV7-8	once	TRBJ1-6	TGTGCCAGCAGCCCCATGGGCGGGGGTGATAATTCACCCCTCCACTTT	CASSPMGGGDNSPLHF
15	NA	TRBV19	few	TRBJ1-5	TGTGCCAGTAGAACCTCCAGGGATTATAGTCAGCCCCAGCATTTT	CASRTSRDYSQPQHF
15	TRBD1	TRBV6-5	once	TRBJ1-2	TGTGCCAGCAGGACCGAAAGGGGACAGCACTATGGCTACACCTTC	CASRTERGQHYGYTF
16	NA	TRBV4-1	few	TRBJ1-5	TGCGCCAGCAGCCAAGTGGCAGGGGAGCAGAGGCAGCCCCAGCATTTT	CASSQVAGEQRQPQHF
18	NA	TRBV2	NA	TRBJ2-1	TGTGCCAGCATTCCAGGCGGGCGGATCAAGAGCTCCTACAATGAGCAGTTCTTC	CASIPGGRIKSSYNEQFF
12	NA	TRBV18	NA	TRBJ2-7	TGTGCCAGCTCACCTGGCCAGTACGAGCAGTACTTC	CASSPGQYEQYF
14	NA	TRBV3-1/TRBV3-2	NA	TRBJ1-5	TGTGCCAGCAGCCCCGGACATCTAGGTCAGCCCCAGCATTTT	CASSPGHLGQPQHF
15	NA	TRBV5-8	NA	TRBJ1-1	TGTGCCAGCAGCGCCCCGGTCATAATGAACACTGAAGCTTTCTTT	CASSAPVIMNTEAFF
15	NA	TRBV13	NA	TRBJ1-4	TGTGCCAGCAGCTCAAACCAGGGCACTAATGAAAAACTGTTTTTT	CASSSNQGTNEKLFF
15	NA	TRBV18	few	TRBJ1-3	TGTGCCAGCTCACCCGGGACATCTAACGGAAACACCATATATTTT	CASSPGTSNGNTIYF
16	TRBD2	TRBV6-6	NA	TRBJ2-1	TGTGCCAGCAGGACCACTGCTGCGGGGGAGTTCCATGAGCAGTTCTTC	CASRTTAAGEFHEQFF
15	TRBD2	TRBV2	once	TRBJ2-3	TGTGCCAGCAGTGAAGCGGCGGGGGGGCCCGATACGCAGTATTTT	CASSEAAGGPDTQYF
14	TRBD1	TRBV19	few	TRBJ1-6	TGTGCCAGTAGCACGACAGGGGATAATTCACCCCTCCACTTT	CASSTTGDNSPLHF
13	NA	TRBV18	few	TRBJ2-7	TGTGCCAGCTCACCAGCCCTATCCTACGAGCAGTACTTC	CASSPALSYEQYF
14	NA	TRBV5-1	NA	TRBJ1-1	TGCGCCAGCAGCTTGGAGACAGAGAACACTGAAGCTTTCTTT	CASSLETENTEAFF
15	NA	TRBV4-1	few	TRBJ1-5	TGCGCCAGCAGCCAATCCCAGGGAAGCAATCAGCCCCAGCATTTT	CASSQSQGSNQPQHF
15	NA	TRBV5-1	NA	TRBJ1-5	TGCGCCAGCAGCTTGGGGGGAATTTCAGATCAGCCCCAGCATTTT	CASSLGGISDQPQHF
13	NA	TRBV10-2	NA	TRBJ2-5	TGCGCCAGCAGCAACAGACCCCAAGAGACCCAGTACTTC	CASSNRPQETQYF
16	NA	TRBV25-1	NA	TRBJ2-5	TGTGCCAGCATCCGCAGTCGAGGCGGGGGCGGAGAGACCCAGTACTTC	CASIRSRGGGGETQYF
15	TRBD1	TRBV20-1	NA	TRBJ2-3	TGCAGTGCTAGTGGAGGACAGGGAATTGCAGATACGCAGTATTTT	CSASGGQGIADTQYF
12	TRBD1	TRBV29-1	large	TRBJ1-3	TGCAGCGTGACAGGGGGCTCGGACACCATATATTTT	CSVTGGSDTIYF
15	NA	TRBV5-5	NA	TRBJ1-1	TGTGCCAGCAGCTTGACACAAACCATGAACACTGAAGCTTTCTTT	CASSLTQTMNTEAFF
12	NA	TRBV19	NA	TRBJ1-2	TGTGCCAGTAGTGCCTCTGTACGGGATTACACCTTC	CASSASVRDYTF
15	NA	TRBV5-4	few	TRBJ2-7	TGTGCCAGCAGCTCGGCCGGGACTTTCTCCTACGAGCAGTACTTC	CASSSAGTFSYEQYF
12	NA	TRBV21-1	NA	TRBJ1-5	TGTGCCAGCATAGCGGGGGTTCAGCCCCAGCATTTT	CASIAGVQPQHF
13	NA	TRBV5-1	few	TRBJ1-4	TGCGCCAGCAGCTTTGGGAGAGAGGAAAAACTGTTTTTT	CASSFGREEKLFF
13	NA	TRBV6-1	few	TRBJ1-2	TGTGCCAGCAGTGAAACCGTTGGCTATGGCTACACCTTC	CASSETVGYGYTF
15	NA	TRBV30	few	TRBJ1-3	TGTGCCTGGAAACTGCGACAGAACTCTGGAAACACCATATATTTT	CAWKLRQNSGNTIYF
14	NA	TRBV11-3	NA	TRBJ2-7	TGTGCCAGCAGCGACTTTAAGGGGGGTGGTGAGCAGTACTTC	CASSDFKGGGEQYF
13	NA	TRBV7-6	once	TRBJ2-1	TGTGCCAGCAGCTTAGCCCCTTACAATGAGCAGTTCTTC	CASSLAPYNEQFF
13	NA	TRBV5-6	NA	TRBJ1-2	TGTGCCAGCAGTCCGCTGGACGGGGGTGGCTACACCTTC	CASSPLDGGGYTF
17	TRBD2	TRBV4-1	few	TRBJ2-1	TGCGCCAGCAGCCCCTCAACGGGACTAGCGATGCGGAATGAGCAGTTCTTC	CASSPSTGLAMRNEQFF
13	TRBD1	TRBV14	NA	TRBJ2-5	TGTGCCAGCAGCCGGGACAGGGGAGAGACCCAGTACTTC	CASSRDRGETQYF